These 23 T cell receptor beta chains were all obtained from the same sample, sequenced in a study of T cells in Graves' hyperthyroidism and ophthalmopathy. RNA transcripts gave rise to amplified TCR beta CDR3 regions. The HTBI primer set was used in a first-round RT-PCR of the TCR CDR3. TCRdb passed the multiplex PCR reads through MiXCR, listing each CDR3 protein once. The top ten hold less than 20% of the sample, which has around 500,000 distinct CDR3 sequences, about 15% seen once. The material sequenced was blood. The origin of the receptors is a woman aged 18-35 years with Graves' hyperthyroidism.

This clonotype was observed once. The V and J genes are TRBV11-1 and TRBJ2-5; D call uncertain. V dropped 2 bases and J dropped 1 base, with 8 bases sitting between them. This CDR3 is 14 amino acids long. Germline V CDR1 and CDR2: SGHAT, FQDESV (reference sequence). The CDR3 here is CASSLSISQETQYF. The CDR3 DNA reads TGTGCCAGCAGCTTAAGTATCAGCCAAGAGACCCAGTACTTC.

This clonotype was counted many times. V is TRBV12-3 or TRBV12-4 and J is TRBJ2-3; 8 bases fit TRBD2. The CDR3 loop spans 16 amino acids. V shed 7 bases and J 6 bases; nucleotides not matched to a gene: 15. The CDR3 bases are TGTGCCAGCAACCCCGGGACGGGATCGGGGGGGGATACGCAGTATTTT. Translated: CASNPGTGSGGDTQYF.

V gene TRBV12-5 combines with J gene TRBJ1-1, with TRBD1 as a possible D gene (5 bases). Trimming removed 4 bases at V and 3 bases at J, with 9 bases between. Germline CDR1 and CDR2: LGHNT and FRNRAP. The CDR3 is made up of 13 amino acids. CDR3 protein: CASGSQGYTEAFF. The CDR3 DNA reads TGTGCTAGTGGTTCCCAGGGATACACTGAAGCTTTCTTT.

This clonotype came up many times. The V and J genes are TRBV28 and TRBJ2-1; D unclear. From germline, CDR1 is MDHEN and CDR2 SYDVKM. V lost 8 bases to trimming and J lost 2 bases, with 10 bases between them. CDR3 length equals 13 residues. CDR3 sequence: CASAAPPYNEQFF. The CDR3 nucleotides read TGTGCCAGCGCGGCGCCTCCCTACAATGAGCAGTTCTTC.

This clonotype was observed many times. The chain has TRBV10-3 and TRBJ1-6; D ambiguous. Germline CDR1 reads ENHRY; CDR2 reads SYGVKD. The V end was cut by 0 bases, the J end by 10 bases, with 13 bases between. The CDR3 consists of 15 residues. Written as DNA, the CDR3 is TGTGCCATCAGTGAGTCAGGAGTGCCAGAATCACCCCTCCACTTT. Translation gives CAISESGVPESPLHF.

This clonotype was detected ten times or more. The chain combines TRBV5-6 with TRBJ1-1; possible D gene TRBD1, 5 bases. Germline CDR1 and CDR2: SGHDT and YYEEEE. The ends were cut back, 2 bases at V and 4 bases at J, with 9 bases in the middle. The CDR3 extends over 13 amino acids. In DNA, the CDR3 is TGTGCCAGCAGCTTTTTAGGGGTCACTGAAGCTTTCTTT. It codes for CASSFLGVTEAFF.

This clonotype was detected a few times. V gene TRBV25-1 combines with J gene TRBJ1-2; D possibly corresponds to TRBD1 (6 bases). Germline CDR1 MGHDK, CDR2 SYGVNS. V lost 2 bases to trimming and J lost 4 bases, with 11 bases between them. The CDR3 contains 14 residues. Written as DNA, the CDR3 is TGTGCCAGCAGTGAAGGGGGGGGCTTCTATGGCTACACCTTC. Its translation: CASSEGGGFYGYTF.

The genes are TRBV12-3 or TRBV12-4 and TRBJ2-7; 15 bases match TRBD2. CDR3 length equals 18 residues. V shed 7 bases, J shed 3 bases, and the junction held 13 bases outside the gene matches. The CDR3, as DNA: TGTGCCAGCATTATGGGGACTAGCGGGAGGAGATGGCGCTACGAGCAGTACTTC. It encodes CASIMGTSGRRWRYEQYF.

As concerns this clonotype: A much larger clone lies one base from this, so it may be a read error. This chain uses TRBV7-2 with TRBJ2-7; D is unclear. The V end lost 5 bases, the J end lost 3 bases, and 17 bases lay between the germline ends. Germline V gives CDR1 SGHTA, CDR2 FQGNSA. The CDR3 contains 15 residues. The CDR3 nucleotides are TGTACCAGCAGCCCTCAGGACGGACCAGACTACGAGCAGTACGTC. Encoded protein: CTSSPQDGPDYEQYV.

For this clonotype: Being one base from a much bigger clone, this may be a read error. This chain connects TRBV2 to TRBJ2-1; TRBD1 aligns across 12 bases. V gave up 6 bases and J gave up 9 bases; unmatched junction bases: 3. This CDR3 spans 13 amino acids. CDR1 is SNHLY, CDR2 FYNNEI, per germline. The CDR3 is CASRGDRGLEQFF. The CDR3 bases are TGTGCCAGCAGGGGGGACAGGGGGCTTGAGCAGTTCTTC.

In this sample, this clonotype turned up many times. The rearrangement links TRBV20-1 to TRBJ2-3; 9 bases align to TRBD2. Germline V CDR1 and CDR2: DFQATT, SNEGSKA (reference sequence). The CDR3 totals 16 residues. After removal of 3 bases from V and 4 bases from J, the junction contained 11 bases not matched to a gene. The CDR3 nucleotides are TGCAGTGCTAGTCCCTACCTAGCGGGAATATCAGATACGCAGTATTTT. This codes for CSASPYLAGISDTQYF.

This clonotype was observed a few times. The chain is built from TRBV27 and TRBJ1-2; D not resolved. Trimming removed 7 bases from V and 6 bases from J, with 18 bases in between. Per germline, CDR1 MNHEY and CDR2 SMNVEV (reference sequence). The CDR3 covers 14 residues. CDR3 sequence reads: CASTQSWGGDGYTF. The CDR3 nucleotides are TGTGCCAGCACCCAAAGTTGGGGTGGCGATGGCTACACCTTC.

The table lists this clonotype with many counts. V gene TRBV29-1 combines with J gene TRBJ2-5; TRBD2 is a possible D gene (5 bases). The CDR3 is made up of 12 amino acids. The V end lost 1 base, the J end lost 5 bases, and 8 bases lay between the germline ends. The germline CDR1 and CDR2 sequences are SQVTM and ANQGSEA. CDR3 DNA sequence: TGCAGCGTTGAAGTGGGAGTGGAGACCCAGTACTTC. Protein: CSVEVGVETQYF.

The chain couples TRBV19 to TRBJ1-1; the D is unclear. The V gene's germline CDR1 is LNHDA and CDR2 SQIVND (reference sequence). The length of the CDR3 is 13 residues. With 3 bases removed from V and 5 bases from J, the gap between germline ends came to 10 bases. The CDR3 DNA follows: TGTGCCAGTAGTATGGGAGGGCAAACTGAAGCTTTCTTT. Protein sequence: CASSMGGQTEAFF.

Regarding this clonotype: It may be a read error: a sequence one base away is much more abundant. This chain connects TRBV12-3 or TRBV12-4 to TRBJ1-4, with TRBD1 matching 10 bases. The CDR3 spans 17 residues. CDR3 coding DNA: TGTGCCAGCAGTGCCCGGGACAGGGGCATCAGTAATGAAAAACCGTTTTTT. Translation: CASSARDRGISNEKPFF.

A few counts support this clonotype. The V call is TRBV4-2, the J call TRBJ1-2, with TRBD1 matching 7 bases. The V segment lost 4 bases and the J segment 2 bases; nucleotides outside the gene matches: 10. In germline, CDR1 is LGHNA, CDR2 YNFKEQ. The CDR3 is made up of 16 amino acids. The CDR3 spells CASSPLWDSTNYGYTF. The CDR3 nucleotides read TGTGCCAGCAGCCCCCTTTGGGACAGTACGAACTATGGCTACACCTTC.

This clonotype was seen many times. The chain is built from TRBV19 and TRBJ1-4, with D possibly TRBD1 on 5 matching bases. This CDR3 has 12 amino acids. The germline CDR1 and CDR2 sequences are LNHDA and SQIVND (reference sequence). V shed 6 bases and J shed 8 bases, with 10 bases lying between them. The CDR3 is CASSGGWEKLFF. CDR3 nucleotides: TGTGCCAGTAGCGGGGGATGGGAAAAACTGTTTTTT. The full variable domain, in which reference TRBV19 and TRBJ1-4 provide the parts outside the CDR3, is DGGITQSPKYLFRKEGQNVTLSCEQNLNHDAMYWYRQDPGQGLRLIYYSQIVNDFQKGDIAEGYSVSREKKESFPLTVTSAQKNPTAFYLCASSGGWEKLFFGSGTQLSVL.

In this sample, this clonotype turned up many times. The rearrangement joins TRBV6-2 or TRBV6-3 to TRBJ1-5, with a tentative D call TRBD1 (6 bases). CDR3 size: 14 residues. Germline V gene sequence: CDR1 MNHEY, CDR2 SVGEGT. V was trimmed by 6 bases and J by 4 bases, leaving 13 bases between them. CDR3 region: CASSSTGSNQPQHF. The CDR3 DNA follows: TGTGCCAGCAGCTCGACAGGTTCGAATCAGCCCCAGCATTTT.

The chain has TRBV20-1 and TRBJ2-7; the D is unclear. The CDR3 has 13 amino acids. Germline-derived CDR1 and CDR2 are DFQATT and SNEGSKA (reference sequence). The germline V and J ends were trimmed by 3 bases and 0 bases, with 9 bases remaining between them. The chain's CDR3 is CSASPGHSYEQYF. In DNA, the CDR3 is TGCAGTGCTAGTCCAGGTCACTCCTACGAGCAGTACTTC.

This clonotype was seen ten or more times. V is TRBV24-1 and J is TRBJ1-5; D perhaps matches TRBD1 (5 bases). The V end was cut by 1 base, the J end by 6 bases, with 6 bases between. Germline V gene data show CDR1 as KGHDR and CDR2 as SFDVKD. The CDR3 totals 13 residues. CDR3 sequence reads: CATSDFQGQPQHF. The CDR3 coding sequence is TGTGCCACCAGTGATTTCCAGGGTCAGCCCCAGCATTTT.

This sequence joins TRBV7-9 and TRBJ2-5; 11 bases align to TRBD2. The ends lost 4 bases at V and 13 bases at J; junction bases unmatched: 14. The length of the CDR3 is 15 residues. From germline, CDR1 is SEHNR and CDR2 FQNEAQ (reference sequence). The CDR3 DNA follows: TGTGCCAGCAGCTCCACGGGACTAGCGGACTCTACGTGGTACTTC. It translates to CASSSTGLADSTWYF.

This clonotype was detected many times. The genes are TRBV5-5 and TRBJ2-3, with 7 bases fitting TRBD2. The CDR3 covers 14 residues. V gave up 4 bases and J gave up 2 bases; unmatched junction bases: 4. Germline CDR1 and CDR2: SGHKS and YYEKEE (reference sequence). DNA of the CDR3: TGTGCCAGCAGCCGGAGCGGGACCACAGATACGCAGTATTTT. Translated: CASSRSGTTDTQYF.

This clonotype has a handful of counts. This rearrangement joins TRBV6-5 to TRBJ2-7, with a weak D call TRBD1 (5 bases). The V and J ends lost 0 bases and 3 bases respectively, with 6 bases between them. This CDR3 contains 13 residues. Looked up from germline, CDR1 is MNHEY and CDR2 is SVGAGI. The DNA for the CDR3 is TGTGCCAGCAGTTACTCCAGGGACTACGAGCAGTACGTC. Its protein is CASSYSRDYEQYV.